Shown below are 19 T cell receptor beta chains from a single sample sequenced in a study of CD8 T cells in Susac syndrome (dated by TCRdb to the late 2010s). Libraries were constructed by the immunoSEQ multiplex PCR assay. RNA was extracted with the RNeasy kit and about 0.5 to 1 ug was reverse transcribed using random hexamers. The public reads were run again by TCRdb, first through fastp at Q25 and then through MiXCR, and only productive beta chains were kept. Identical CDR3 proteins give one entry, which carries the most common genes and DNA. This sample comprises fewer than 350,000 distinct CDR3 sequences, 65% to 90% of them detected only once. Together, the top ten hold about 0.22% of the sample. Sequencing was done on a sample of CD8+ T cells from PBMCs. The receptors come from a human donor with multiple sclerosis.

The rearrangement links TRBV24-1 to TRBJ2-7, with 9 bases lining up with TRBD2. The CDR3 spans 13 residues. Losses at the gene ends were 8 bases for V and 4 bases for J; bases not matched to a gene: 5. In germline, CDR1 is KGHDR, CDR2 SFDVKD. The CDR3 DNA reads TGTGCCACCAAACGGCTAGCGGGGTACGAGCAGTACTTC. Translated, it gives CATKRLAGYEQYF.

V and J are TRBV7-2 and TRBJ2-7; TRBD2 matches at 12 bases. J gave up 4 bases and V 4 bases, and 8 bases lay outside the gene matches. CDR3 size: 16 residues. The germline CDR1 and CDR2 sequences are SGHTA and FQGNSA. CDR3 sequence reads: CASSSPATSGSYEQYF. In DNA, the CDR3 is TGTGCCAGCAGCTCCCCGGCGACTAGCGGGAGTTACGAGCAGTACTTC.

V gene TRBV27 combines with J gene TRBJ1-5, with no clear D. Trimming pared 0 bases from V and 2 bases from J, leaving 8 bases between. There are 15 residues in the CDR3. Germline CDR1 is MNHEY and CDR2 is SMNVEV (reference sequence). The CDR3 region is CASSLSQVGNQPQHF. The CDR3 DNA is TGTGCCAGCAGTTTATCGCAGGTTGGCAATCAGCCCCAGCATTTT.

V and J are TRBV6-1 and TRBJ2-3; D is perhaps TRBD1 (5 bases). Trimming shortened V by 10 bases and J by 1 base, and 21 bases separated the two germline ends. Germline CDR1 reads MNHNS; CDR2 reads SASEGT. This CDR3 is 16 amino acids long. The CDR3 loop is CATSYREDIRTDTQYF. CDR3 DNA: TGTGCCACCTCATACCGCGAGGACATACGCACAGATACGCAGTATTTT.

The chain has TRBV7-9 and TRBJ1-2; 9 bases line up with TRBD1. Per the germline V gene, CDR1 is SEHNR and CDR2 is FQNEAQ (reference sequence). This CDR3 spans 12 amino acids. Germline trimming cut 5 bases from V and 10 bases from J; bases unmatched to any gene: 5. The CDR3 DNA reads TGTGCCAGCAGCACGGGGACAGGGAACTACACCTTC. It specifies CASSTGTGNYTF.

The rearrangement uses TRBV20-1 and TRBJ2-4; TRBD1 matches 9 bases. Losses at the gene ends were 1 base for V and 1 base for J; bases not matched to a gene: 11. CDR3 size: 18 residues. CDR1 and CDR2 from the germline V gene are DFQATT and SNEGSKA (reference sequence). CDR3 DNA: TGCAGTGCTAGAGGGGACAGGGAGAAGGTATCGGCCAAAAACATTCAGTACTTC. This codes for CSARGDREKVSAKNIQYF.

The J gene is TRBJ2-1, the V gene TRBV29-1; perhaps D is TRBD1 or TRBD2 (5 bases each). V was clipped by 0 bases and J by 9 bases, with 21 bases between them. The CDR3 is 16 residues long. Germline CDR1 SQVTM, CDR2 ANQGSEA. The CDR3, as DNA: TGCAGCGTTGAAGATCATGAGGGACCCCTTCGGGTTGAGCAGTTCTTC. Translated: CSVEDHEGPLRVEQFF.

This clonotype was seen just once. DNA for the CDR3: TGTGCCAGCAGCACTCTAGGGGCTAGCGGCACAGATACGCAGTATTTT. Its translation is CASSTLGASGTDTQYF. This chain uses TRBV7-6 with TRBJ2-3, with D perhaps matching TRBD2 (6 bases). The CDR3 has 16 residues. V shed 5 bases and J shed 1 base, with 16 bases lying between them. Germline CDR1 and CDR2: SGHVS and FNYEAQ.

V is TRBV24-1 and J is TRBJ2-1; D not certain. The V gene's germline CDR1 is KGHDR and CDR2 SFDVKD. The V gene lost 0 bases and the J gene lost 9 bases, with 5 bases spanning the gap. The CDR3 extends over 12 amino acids. The CDR3 protein is CATSDLNREQFF. CDR3 DNA sequence: TGTGCCACCAGTGATTTGAATCGTGAGCAGTTCTTC.

This clonotype was seen once. This chain connects TRBV4-2 to TRBJ1-2; 7 nucleotides match TRBD1. V was clipped by 4 bases and J by 8 bases; unmatched bases: 10. The CDR3 is made up of 14 amino acids. Germline V gene data show CDR1 as LGHNA and CDR2 as YNFKEQ. The CDR3 spells CASSPPAGGGGYTF. For the CDR3, the DNA is TGTGCCAGCAGCCCTCCGGCAGGGGGAGGAGGCTACACCTTC.

This chain uses TRBV9 with TRBJ1-5; D gene uncertain. Trimming left V 0 bases short and J 2 bases short, with 9 bases between. The CDR3 length is 15 residues. Per the germline V gene, CDR1 is SGDLS and CDR2 is YYNGEE. CDR3 in amino acids: CASSVGVGGNQPQHF. CDR3 DNA sequence: TGTGCCAGCAGCGTAGGGGTGGGTGGCAATCAGCCCCAGCATTTT.

The CDR3 loop is CASSDGGTPGAFF. The CDR3 nucleotides read TGTGCCAGCAGTGACGGGGGGACGCCAGGGGCTTTCTTT. This rearrangement joins TRBV2 to TRBJ1-1, with D possibly TRBD1 on 5 matching bases. Germline V gives CDR1 SNHLY, CDR2 FYNNEI. Trimming took off 3 bases at V and 11 bases at J, with 16 bases between the two ends. There are 13 residues in the CDR3.

The chain employs TRBV6-5 and TRBJ2-2, with 7 bases that match TRBD2. The CDR3 runs 16 residues. Germline V CDR1 and CDR2: MNHEY, SVGAGI. The trim removed 4 bases at V and 0 bases at J, leaving 5 bases unmatched. CDR3 in DNA: TGTGCCAGCAGTTTAGGACTAGGTGCGAACACCGGGGAGCTGTTTTTT. This translates into CASSLGLGANTGELFF.

The chain joins TRBV4-2 to TRBJ2-7; D remains ambiguous. Deletions cut 5 bases from V and 5 bases from J, with 7 bases between. The CDR3 has 11 residues. Looked up from germline, CDR1 is LGHNA and CDR2 is YNFKEQ. CDR3: CASSENHEQYF. CDR3 in DNA: TGTGCCAGCAGCGAAAATCACGAGCAGTACTTC.

The rearrangement joins TRBV28 to TRBJ2-5, with D hard to call. CDR1 MDHEN and CDR2 SYDVKM come from the germline V gene. This CDR3 is built from 15 residues. V was pared by 6 bases and J by 5 bases, with 19 bases between. The CDR3 reads CASSTLEASRETQYF. DNA for the CDR3: TGTGCCAGCAGCACCCTCGAGGCCTCGCGGGAGACCCAGTACTTC.

The J gene is TRBJ2-3, the V gene TRBV20-1; TRBD2 matches 11 bases. V was clipped by 5 bases and J by 3 bases; unmatched bases: 16. The germline V gene encodes CDR1 DFQATT and CDR2 SNEGSKA (reference sequence). The CDR3 is made up of 18 amino acids. CDR3: CSAPHELLAGEVTDTQYF. CDR3 bases: TGCAGTGCTCCGCACGAACTACTAGCGGGAGAAGTAACAGATACGCAGTATTTT.

This chain uses TRBV5-6 with TRBJ1-2; TRBD1 matches 8 bases. Trimming took 3 bases from V and 8 from J; bases not matched to a gene: 12. This CDR3 comprises 15 residues. Germline V gene data show CDR1 as SGHDT and CDR2 as YYEEEE. The CDR3 reads CASSSGPGGARGYTF. The CDR3 region has the DNA TGTGCCAGCAGCTCCGGACCAGGGGGCGCGAGGGGCTACACCTTC.

This clonotype was recorded a few times. The rearrangement uses TRBV7-9 and TRBJ2-7; D is unresolved. In germline, CDR1 is SEHNR, CDR2 FQNEAQ (reference sequence). The CDR3 consists of 15 residues. V lost 4 bases and J lost 3, with 16 bases in between. The DNA of the CDR3 is TGTGCCAGCAGCTCCTCCCCCCCCGGAAACTACGAGCAGTACTTC. It codes for CASSSSPPGNYEQYF.

This chain connects TRBV9 to TRBJ2-5; D gene ambiguous. Trimming removed 0 bases at V and 5 bases at J, with 14 bases between. The V gene's germline CDR1 is SGDLS and CDR2 YYNGEE. The CDR3 covers 15 residues. The CDR3 region is CASSVVGTYGETQYF. CDR3 nucleotide sequence: TGTGCCAGCAGCGTAGTAGGCACATATGGGGAGACCCAGTACTTC.